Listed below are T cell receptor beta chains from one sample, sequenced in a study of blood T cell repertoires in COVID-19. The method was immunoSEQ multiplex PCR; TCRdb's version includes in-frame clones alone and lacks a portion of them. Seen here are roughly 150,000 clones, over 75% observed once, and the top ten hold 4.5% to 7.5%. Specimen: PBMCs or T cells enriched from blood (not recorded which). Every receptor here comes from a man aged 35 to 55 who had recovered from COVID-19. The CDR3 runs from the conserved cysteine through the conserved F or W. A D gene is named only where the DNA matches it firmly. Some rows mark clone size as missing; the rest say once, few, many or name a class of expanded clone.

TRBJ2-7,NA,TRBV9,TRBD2,CASSVAPVAGGDEQYF,TGTGCCAGCAGCGTAGCGCCAGTAGCGGGGGGTGACGAGCAGTACTTC
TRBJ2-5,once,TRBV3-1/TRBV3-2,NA,CASSQVLETQYF,TGTGCCAGCAGCCAAGTACTGGAGACCCAGTACTTC
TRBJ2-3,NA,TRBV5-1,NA,CASSPDAGAPDTQYF,TGCGCCAGCAGCCCAGACGCAGGGGCCCCAGATACGCAGTATTTT
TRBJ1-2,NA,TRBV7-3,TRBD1,CASSLTGTGGHYGYTF,TGTGCCAGCAGCTTAACGGGGACAGGGGGCCACTATGGCTACACCTTC
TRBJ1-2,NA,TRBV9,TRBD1,CASSVGTGVAYGYTF,TGTGCCAGCAGCGTCGGGACAGGGGTCGCCTATGGCTACACCTTC
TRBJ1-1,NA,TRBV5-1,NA,CASSLEAEAFF,TGCGCCAGCAGCTTAGAGGCAGAAGCTTTCTTT
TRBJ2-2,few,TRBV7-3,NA,CASSPTGQGGGELFF,TGTGCCAGCAGCCCCACAGGGCAGGGGGGCGGGGAGCTGTTTTTT
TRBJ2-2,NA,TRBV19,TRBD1,CASSIPRQGAGELFF,TGTGCCAGTAGTATACCCCGACAGGGGGCCGGGGAGCTGTTTTTT
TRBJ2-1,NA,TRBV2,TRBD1,CASTGQGVWDEQFF,TGTGCCAGTACTGGACAGGGGGTTTGGGATGAGCAGTTCTTC
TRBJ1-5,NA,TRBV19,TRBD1,CASRSLTGASNQPQHF,TGTGCCAGTCGAAGCCTTACAGGGGCCAGCAATCAGCCCCAGCATTTT
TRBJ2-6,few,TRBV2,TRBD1,CASSYQGAGANVLTF,TGTGCCAGCAGTTATCAGGGGGCTGGGGCCAACGTCCTGACTTTC
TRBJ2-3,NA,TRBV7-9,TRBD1,CASSSQTGIRGYF,TGTGCCAGCAGCTCCCAGACAGGGATTCGCGGGTATTTT
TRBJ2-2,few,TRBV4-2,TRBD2,CASSQEVAGGWTGELFF,TGTGCCAGCAGCCAAGAGGTAGCGGGGGGATGGACCGGGGAGCTGTTTTTT
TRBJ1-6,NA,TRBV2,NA,CASLADSSYNSPLHF,TGTGCCAGCCTGGCCGACAGCTCCTATAATTCACCCCTCCACTTT
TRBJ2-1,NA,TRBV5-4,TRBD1,CASSLAGGSSYNEQFF,TGTGCCAGCAGCTTGGCAGGGGGAAGCTCCTACAATGAGCAGTTCTTC
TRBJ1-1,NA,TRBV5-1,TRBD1,CASSFLPGQGNTEAFF,TGCGCCAGCAGCTTCCTCCCGGGACAGGGAAACACTGAAGCTTTCTTT
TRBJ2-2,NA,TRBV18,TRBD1,CASSPPGQGYTGELFF,TGTGCCAGCTCACCACCGGGACAGGGGTACACCGGGGAGCTGTTTTTT
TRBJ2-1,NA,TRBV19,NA,CASKGQGSYNEQFF,TGTGCCAGTAAGGGGCAGGGGTCCTACAATGAGCAGTTCTTC
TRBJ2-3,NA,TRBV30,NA,CAWTAGALRDTQYF,TGTGCCTGGACTGCAGGGGCGCTTCGGGATACGCAGTATTTT
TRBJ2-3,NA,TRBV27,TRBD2,CASSFRLAGGFSTDTQYF,TGTGCCAGCAGTTTTCGGCTAGCGGGGGGATTTAGCACAGATACGCAGTATTTT
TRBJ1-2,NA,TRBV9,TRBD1,CASSPGGISSGYTF,TGTGCCAGCAGCCCAGGGGGGATCAGTAGTGGCTACACCTTC
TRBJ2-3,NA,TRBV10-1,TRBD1,CASSRSVQGADTQYF,TGCGCCAGCAGTAGGTCAGTACAGGGGGCAGATACGCAGTATTTT
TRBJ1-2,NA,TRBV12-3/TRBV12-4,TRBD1,CASSPTGIYGYTF,TGTGCCAGCAGCCCGACAGGGATCTATGGCTACACCTTC
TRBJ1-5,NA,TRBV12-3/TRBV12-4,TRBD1,CASRQGSNQPQHF,TGTGCCAGCAGACAGGGGAGCAATCAGCCCCAGCATTTT
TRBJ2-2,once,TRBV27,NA,CASSPLLGGQNTGELFF,TGTGCCAGCAGCCCCCTGCTCGGGGGGCAGAACACCGGGGAGCTGTTTTTT
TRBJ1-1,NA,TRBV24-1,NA,CATSDHQGTNTEAFF,TGTGCCACCAGTGATCACCAGGGAACGAACACTGAAGCTTTCTTT
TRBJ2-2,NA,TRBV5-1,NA,CASNQAFTPLNTGELFF,TGCGCCAGCAATCAGGCCTTTACGCCCTTAAACACCGGGGAGCTGTTTTTT
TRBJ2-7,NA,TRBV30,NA,CAWSVDRGQYF,TGTGCCTGGAGTGTAGACAGAGGGCAGTACTTC
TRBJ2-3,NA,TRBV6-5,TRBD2,CAAQAGGPLDTQYF,TGTGCCGCCCAAGCGGGGGGGCCGTTAGATACGCAGTATTTT
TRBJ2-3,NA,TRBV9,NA,CASTVRGGLPDTQYF,TGTGCCAGCACCGTAAGGGGGGGCCTGCCGGATACGCAGTATTTT
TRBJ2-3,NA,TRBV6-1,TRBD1,CASSEALGQVGTDTQYF,TGTGCCAGCAGTGAAGCCCTAGGACAGGTGGGAACAGATACGCAGTATTTT
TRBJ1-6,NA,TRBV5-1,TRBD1,CASSYGQGGSPLHF,TGCGCCAGCAGCTACGGACAGGGAGGGTCACCCCTCCACTTT
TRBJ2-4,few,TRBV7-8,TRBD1,CASSLGTTGAKNIQYF,TGTGCCAGCAGCTTAGGGACGACAGGGGCCAAAAACATTCAGTACTTC
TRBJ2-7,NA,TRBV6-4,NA,CASSGSNDF,TGTGCCAGCAGTGGGAGCAACGACTTC
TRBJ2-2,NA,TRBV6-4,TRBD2,CASRFGRLAGGNTGELFF,TGTGCCAGCAGGTTTGGGCGACTAGCGGGGGGTAACACCGGGGAGCTGTTTTTT
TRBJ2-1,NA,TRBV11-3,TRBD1,CASSPRQGVNNEQFF,TGTGCCAGCAGCCCAAGACAGGGGGTTAACAATGAGCAGTTCTTC
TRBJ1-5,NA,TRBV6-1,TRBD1,CASSEAQSRGRRHF,TGTGCCAGCAGTGAAGCGCAGTCGAGGGGGCGCAGACATTTT
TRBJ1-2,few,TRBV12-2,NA,CASRLAGTGYTF,TGTGCAAGTCGCTTAGCGGGCACTGGCTACACCTTC
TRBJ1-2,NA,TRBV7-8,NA,CASSLVQGTAGYTF,TGTGCCAGCAGCTTAGTTCAGGGTACGGCTGGCTACACCTTC
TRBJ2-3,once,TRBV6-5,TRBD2,CASSKTSGGNTQYF,TGTGCCAGCAGTAAGACTAGCGGAGGCAATACGCAGTATTTT
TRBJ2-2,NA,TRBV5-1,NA,CASSLVPGQNTGELFF,TGCGCCAGCAGCTTGGTGCCGGGACAGAACACCGGGGAGCTGTTTTTT
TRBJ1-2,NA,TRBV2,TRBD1,CASSDQADRGLGYTF,TGTGCCAGCAGCGATCAGGCCGACAGGGGCCTTGGCTACACCTTC
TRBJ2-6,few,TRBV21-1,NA,CASSNATGRSGANVLTF,TGTGCCAGCAGCAATGCGACAGGGCGCTCTGGGGCCAACGTCCTGACTTTC
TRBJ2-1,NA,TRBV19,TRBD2,CASSLTSGVYNEQFF,TGTGCCAGTAGTCTGACTAGCGGGGTTTACAATGAGCAGTTCTTC
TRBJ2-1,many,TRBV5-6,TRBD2,CASGQPGLALDEQFF,TGTGCCAGCGGGCAACCGGGACTAGCCCTCGATGAGCAGTTCTTC
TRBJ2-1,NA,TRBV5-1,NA,CASSSGSGHQYNEQFF,TGCGCCAGCAGCTCGGGGAGTGGGCACCAGTACAATGAGCAGTTCTTC
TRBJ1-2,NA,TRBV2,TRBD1,CASSAAGGQASGYTF,TGTGCCAGCAGCGCGGCAGGGGGCCAGGCTTCTGGCTACACCTTC
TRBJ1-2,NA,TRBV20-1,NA,CSASPRGSRYGYTF,TGCAGTGCTAGTCCCCGAGGAAGCAGATATGGCTACACCTTC
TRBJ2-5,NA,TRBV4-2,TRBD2,CASSQLLAGGGETQYF,TGTGCCAGCAGCCAACTACTAGCGGGGGGCGGAGAGACCCAGTACTTC
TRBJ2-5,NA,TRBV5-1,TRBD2,CASSLALAGGRETQYF,TGCGCCAGCAGCTTGGCACTAGCGGGGGGGCGAGAGACCCAGTACTTC
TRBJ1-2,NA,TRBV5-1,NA,CASSLGQLVDYGYTF,TGCGCCAGCAGCTTAGGACAGCTCGTAGACTATGGCTACACCTTC
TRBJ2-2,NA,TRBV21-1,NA,CASSKPRDRPGELFF,TGTGCCAGCAGCAAACCCCGGGATCGGCCCGGGGAGCTGTTTTTT
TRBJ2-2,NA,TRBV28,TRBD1,CASTLGTGVTGELFF,TGTGCCAGCACCTTGGGGACAGGGGTGACCGGGGAGCTGTTTTTT
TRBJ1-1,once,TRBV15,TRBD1,CATSRDEFGTGIHTEAFF,TGTGCCACCAGCAGAGATGAGTTCGGGACAGGGATTCACACTGAAGCTTTCTTT
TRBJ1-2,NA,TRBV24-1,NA,CATSDFWRSYGYTF,TGTGCCACCAGTGATTTTTGGAGGTCATATGGCTACACCTTC
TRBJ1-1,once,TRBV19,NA,CASSMGVANTEAFF,TGTGCCAGTAGTATGGGAGTAGCGAACACTGAAGCTTTCTTT
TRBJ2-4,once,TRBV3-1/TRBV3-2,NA,CASSQGPGRAKNIQYF,TGTGCCAGCAGCCAAGGGCCGGGAAGGGCCAAAAACATTCAGTACTTC
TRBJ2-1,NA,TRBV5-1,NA,CASSPSGGSDNEQFF,TGCGCCAGCAGCCCCTCGGGCGGGTCGGACAATGAGCAGTTCTTC
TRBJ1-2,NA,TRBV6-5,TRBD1,CASSYGNTGGYGYTF,TGTGCCAGCAGTTACGGGAATACAGGGGGCTATGGCTACACCTTC